These T cell receptor beta chains were read from a single sample in a study of response to subunit inactivated influenza vaccine. TCRdb re-called the RT-PCR reads with MiXCR, one entry per CDR3 protein. The data show fewer than 550,000 distinct CDR3 sequences, roughly 25% seen once. This sample comprised CD4+ T cells sorted from PBMCs, obtained around 5 days after vaccination. The receptors were sampled from a middle-aged man who received an inactivated influenza vaccine. Each CDR3 is given with its conserved first and last residue. Expanded clones are given a class, and other clones once, few, many or no size at all.

>TRBV5-1|TRBJ2-1|few
CASSTGSGGHNEQFF
>TRBV20-1|TRBJ2-3|-
CSAHLRGLIYTQYF
>TRBV7-2|TRBJ1-1|few
CASSSQLNTEAFF
>TRBV5-1|TRBJ2-5|few
CASSAGTDVETQYF
>TRBV4-2|TRBJ2-1|few
CASSQASGIPNEQFF
>TRBV7-2|TRBJ2-1|-
CASSGEYNEQFF
>TRBV20-1|TRBJ2-5|-
CSARGMGNQETQYF
>TRBV10-3|TRBJ2-3|-
CAIGGTTDTQYF
>TRBV12-3/TRBV12-4|TRBJ2-1|-
CASSSIAGGAGNEQFF
>TRBV20-1|TRBJ1-5|many
CSVGQGANQPQHF
>TRBV5-1|TRBJ1-6|-
CASRSIPGQGDTPLHF
>TRBV6-5|TRBJ2-5|-
CASSYSAEYQETQYF
>TRBV12-3/TRBV12-4|TRBJ2-6|-
CASSPTGGAPGANVLTF
>TRBV6-2/TRBV6-3|TRBJ2-6|-
CASSLLGRVPGANVLTF
>TRBV5-1|TRBJ2-7|-
CASSLARDGEQYF
>TRBV4-3|TRBJ2-7|few
CASSQGTSGEQYF
>TRBV20-1|TRBJ2-7|once
CSAREEGRVTYEQYF
>TRBV4-2|TRBJ2-3|-
CASSQVGQGLTDTQYF
>TRBV10-3|TRBJ1-5|few
CAISESQVGVQPQHF
>TRBV11-2|TRBJ2-5|few
CASSLDWTEETQYF
>TRBV29-1|TRBJ2-1|few
CSVDIFGPSGIYEQFF
>TRBV3-1|TRBJ1-5|-
CASSQSGLSNQPQHF
>TRBV24-1|TRBJ2-2|-
CATQGGRDTGELFF
>TRBV20-1|TRBJ2-3|few
CSAYPPGGSTDTQYF
>TRBV7-8|TRBJ2-7|-
CASSRSDSRYEQYF
>TRBV4-2|TRBJ2-3|-
CASSRSSGNTDTQYF
>TRBV20-1|TRBJ1-1|few
CSARSTVNTEAFF
>TRBV20-1|TRBJ2-7|-
CSAVSDRGHAEQYF
>TRBV7-2|TRBJ2-1|-
CASSLAWADNEQFF
>TRBV29-1|TRBJ2-7|-
CSARGLAQSEQYF
>TRBV10-3|TRBJ2-1|-
CAISGAGLAGVDEQFF
>TRBV7-2|TRBJ2-2|-
CASRLHQGGTTGELFF
>TRBV6-1|TRBJ1-6|-
CASSATGIYNSPLHF
>TRBV24-1|TRBJ2-2|-
CATSDPRRGLGELFF
>TRBV15|TRBJ2-7|many
CATSRDWVSYEQYF
>TRBV19|TRBJ2-3|-
CASSIRQGRATDTQYF
>TRBV2|TRBJ2-1|-
CASSVSGRYNEQFF
>TRBV11-2|TRBJ2-1|-
CASSFRQWGGNEQFF
>TRBV5-1|TRBJ2-5|few
CASSLEGGGETQYF
>TRBV20-1|TRBJ1-1|few
CSARDGRGTIEAFF
>TRBV4-1|TRBJ2-3|once
CASSNGLANTDTQYF
>TRBV6-1|TRBJ2-3|-
CASTPTGARGRVTQYF
>TRBV4-1|TRBJ2-6|-
CASSQERGANVLTF
>TRBV5-1|TRBJ2-5|-
CASSPPAGGETQYF
>TRBV12-3/TRBV12-4|TRBJ2-2|few
CASSLIPLSTGELFF
>TRBV4-1|TRBJ2-1|few
CASSQIPGLAGSEQFF
>TRBV6-2/TRBV6-3|TRBJ2-7|few
CASSYPSGTGSYEQYF
>TRBV7-2|TRBJ1-6|-
CASSSVSGTNSPLHF
>TRBV6-2/TRBV6-3|TRBJ2-7|-
CASSFHRGDYEQYF
>TRBV7-9|TRBJ1-1|-
CASSQNQGNTEAFF
>TRBV29-1|TRBJ2-4|-
CSVESLAKNIQYF
>TRBV7-3|TRBJ2-1|few
CASSPVSSQYNEQFF
>TRBV2|TRBJ1-1|-
CASKPMGGMTEAFF